Following are 17 T cell receptor beta chains from one sample sequenced in a study of cytomegalovirus exposure and HLA in healthy donors. In the PCR, 60 Vbeta and 13 Jbeta primers were used. Sequenced by immunoSEQ multiplex PCR; TCRdb stores in-frame clones only, minus some. The table shows approximately 160,000 clones, with approximately 80% occurring only once. Material: PBMCs. Every receptor here comes from a middle-aged woman in good health and CMV-seropositive.

The chain recombines TRBV5-6 with TRBJ1-3, with a tentative D call TRBD1 (6 bases). This CDR3 region has 13 residues. Deletions cut 6 bases from V and 3 bases from J, with 10 bases between. CDR1 is SGHDT, CDR2 YYEEEE, per germline. CDR3: CASTTGIGNTIYF. CDR3 DNA: TGTGCCAGCACCACAGGGATTGGAAACACCATATATTTT. Full variable domain (missing parts from reference TRBV5-6 and TRBJ1-3): DAGVTQSPTHLIKTRGQQVTLRCSPKSGHDTVSWYQQALGQGPQFIFQYYEEEERQRGNFPDRFSGHQFPNYSSELNVNALLLGDSALYLCASTTGIGNTIYFGEGSWLTVV.

The CDR3 DNA is TGTGCCAGTAGTTCGGGACAGGGGAGCACTGAAGCTTTCTTT. This translates into CASSSGQGSTEAFF. The V gene is TRBV19, the J gene TRBJ1-1, with 10 bases matching TRBD1. V lost 5 bases, J lost 4 bases, and 4 bases stayed unmatched. The germline V gene has CDR1 LNHDA and CDR2 SQIVND (reference sequence). This CDR3 is 14 amino acids long.

The chain is built from TRBV29-1 and TRBJ1-3; no reliable D call. The CDR3 has 12 amino acids. The ends were cut back, 5 bases at V and 0 bases at J, with 5 bases in the middle. Germline CDR1 is SQVTM and CDR2 is ANQGSEA. CDR3 region: CSVHSSGNTIYF. DNA for the CDR3: TGCAGCGTTCACAGCTCTGGAAACACCATATATTTT.

The V call is TRBV7-9, the J call TRBJ1-4; no reliable D call. This CDR3 contains 14 residues. Germline lookup yields CDR1 SEHNR and CDR2 FQNEAQ (reference sequence). Trimming cost V 3 bases and J 7 bases, with 12 bases left between them. The CDR3 loop is CASSFTSEGEKLFF. As DNA, the CDR3 is TGTGCCAGCAGCTTTACGAGTGAGGGTGAAAAACTGTTTTTT.

The rearrangement links TRBV4-2 to TRBJ1-1, with 9 bases that match TRBD1. This CDR3 has 15 amino acids. With V trimmed by 0 bases and J by 1 base, 0 bases remained unmatched. In germline, CDR1 is LGHNA, CDR2 YNFKEQ. The CDR3 here is CASSQEQGANTEAFF. The CDR3 DNA reads TGTGCCAGCAGCCAAGAACAGGGGGCGAACACTGAAGCTTTCTTT.

This clone was recorded a few times. V and J are TRBV19 and TRBJ2-6, with D possibly being TRBD2 (5 bases). Looked up from germline, CDR1 is LNHDA and CDR2 is SQIVND (reference sequence). The V end lost 8 bases, the J end lost 0 bases, and 5 bases lay between the germline ends. The CDR3 runs to 13 residues. As DNA, the CDR3 is TGTGCCAGTGGGAGCTCTGGGGCCAACGTCCTGACTTTC. It is translated as CASGSSGANVLTF.

This rearrangement joins TRBV19 to TRBJ1-4; D gene unclear. The CDR3 length is 11 residues. Trimming cost V 8 bases and J 8 bases, with 9 bases left between them. Germline V gene sequence: CDR1 LNHDA, CDR2 SQIVND (reference sequence). CDR3 sequence reads: CASGGREKLFF. CDR3 bases: TGTGCCAGTGGAGGAAGGGAAAAACTGTTTTTT.

The rearrangement joins TRBV28 to TRBJ1-2; TRBD1 aligns across 8 bases. The CDR3 has 14 amino acids. The V segment lost 3 bases and the J segment 8 bases; nucleotides outside the gene matches: 8. From germline, CDR1 is MDHEN and CDR2 SYDVKM. CDR3 loop: CASSLAGGAKGYTF. The CDR3 DNA follows: TGTGCCAGCAGTTTGGCAGGGGGCGCGAAAGGCTACACCTTC.

The chain combines TRBV10-3 with TRBJ2-5; 15 bases agree with TRBD2. The assigned J gene may be wrong: the sequence end matches TRBJ2-7 better. CDR1 and CDR2 (germline): ENHRY, SYGVKD. The CDR3 contains 16 residues. Written as DNA, the CDR3 is TGTGCCACCCGACCCGGACTAGCGGGAGGGTCGTACGAGCAGTACTTC. This gives the protein CATRPGLAGGSYEQYF.

This rearrangement joins TRBV7-9 to TRBJ2-3; TRBD1 matches at 8 bases. Trimming took 4 bases from V and 1 from J; bases not matched to a gene: 7. The germline CDR1 and CDR2 sequences are SEHNR and FQNEAQ (reference sequence). There are 16 residues in the CDR3. CDR3 sequence reads: CASSSQDREGTDTQYF. The CDR3 DNA follows: TGTGCCAGCAGCTCCCAGGACAGGGAGGGCACAGATACGCAGTATTTT.

This clone occurred a few times. The rearrangement links TRBV6-1 to TRBJ1-5; 7 bases agree with TRBD1. Germline CDR1 MNHNS, CDR2 SASEGT. With V trimmed by 7 bases and J by 4 bases, 7 bases remained unmatched. The CDR3 has 14 amino acids. CDR3 amino acids: CASKFQGGNQPQHF. In DNA, the CDR3 is TGTGCCAGCAAATTCCAGGGGGGAAATCAGCCCCAGCATTTT.

The chain combines TRBV5-5 with TRBJ2-1; no definite D call. The CDR3 sequence is 15 residues long. Looked up from germline, CDR1 is SGHKS and CDR2 is YYEKEE (reference sequence). Trimming left V 4 bases short and J 6 bases short, with 17 bases between. The CDR3 loop is CASSLQLNLPNEQFF. Written as DNA, the CDR3 is TGTGCCAGCAGCCTGCAACTAAATCTCCCCAATGAGCAGTTCTTC.

This chain connects TRBV6-5 to TRBJ1-3, with D tentatively TRBD1 (5 bases). The CDR3 is made up of 15 amino acids. Trimming removed 2 bases from V and 0 bases from J, with 8 bases in between. The germline gives CDR1 MNHEY, CDR2 SVGAGI. The CDR3 spells CASSYDRSSGNTIYF. The CDR3 coding sequence is TGTGCCAGCAGTTACGACAGATCCTCTGGAAACACCATATATTTT.

This clone has only a few counts. This chain joins TRBV13 and TRBJ2-7, with D tentatively TRBD1 (6 bases). The CDR3 spans 14 residues. V gave up 2 bases and J gave up 4 bases, with 12 bases separating them. Per the germline V gene, CDR1 is PRHDT and CDR2 is FYEKMQ (reference sequence). CDR3 loop: CASSLQDSPYEQYF. CDR3 nucleotides: TGTGCCAGCAGCTTACAGGACAGTCCTTACGAGCAGTACTTC.

The J gene is TRBJ2-5, the V gene TRBV9, with D unclear. V was shortened by 0 bases and J by 0 bases, with 12 bases between the two germline ends. The germline V gene encodes CDR1 SGDLS and CDR2 YYNGEE. This CDR3 spans 16 amino acids. CDR3 bases: TGTGCCAGCAGCGTAGGGGTTAGCCCGTACCAAGAGACCCAGTACTTC. Its protein is CASSVGVSPYQETQYF.

This rearrangement joins TRBV27 to TRBJ2-7, with 8 bases identical to TRBD1. Germline V CDR1 and CDR2: MNHEY, SMNVEV (reference sequence). The CDR3 is 15 residues long. Germline trimming cut 0 bases from V and 1 base from J; bases unmatched to any gene: 2. CDR3 residues: CASSLSDRGSYEQYF. CDR3 bases: TGTGCCAGCAGTTTATCCGACAGGGGATCCTACGAGCAGTACTTC.

The sample holds a few counts of this clone. The genes are TRBV18 and TRBJ1-6, with 12 nucleotides matching TRBD1. Germline assignment: CDR1 KGHSH and CDR2 LQKENI. Losses at the gene ends were 1 base for V and 9 bases for J; bases not matched to a gene: 4. The CDR3 is 16 amino acids. The CDR3 DNA reads TGTGCCAGCTCACCACAGGGGACAGGGGGCTCTTCACCCCTCCACTTT. Its protein product is CASSPQGTGGSSPLHF. The whole variable domain, filled in from reference TRBV18 and TRBJ1-6, reads NAGVMQNPRHLVRRRGQEARLRCSPMKGHSHVYWYRQLPEEGLKFMVYLQKENIIDESGMPKERFSAEFPKEGPSILRIQQVVRGDSAAYFCASSPQGTGGSSPLHFGNGTRLTVT.